This TCR beta chain stems from a study of T-cell reconstitution after alpha-beta-depleted transplantation in children (dated by TCRdb to between 2015 and 2016). Context from the whole study: Using TCR repertoire profiling, the study quantitatively followed how T-cell immune reconstitution unfolded in children after TCRalphabeta/CD19-depleted allogeneic hematopoietic cell transplantation.

The sample's treatment or condition label is to be understood as: allogeneic hematopoietic cell transplantation with graft depleted of TCRalphabeta T cells and CD19 B cells. TCRalphabeta/CD19-depleted allogeneic hematopoietic cell grafts were given to the transplant recipients, all of whom were children. About this clonotype itself: It lacks a known antigen. Base qualities were left out, and no much larger clone turns up one base away.

The method behind the library was PCR. Sequencer: Illumina HiSeq 2500. TCR libraries were prepared with molecular barcoding, using unique molecular identifiers to normalize TCRbeta repertoire quantification. TCRdb reran the public reads through fastp at Q25 and MiXCR, keeping productive beta chains. Rows matching on CDR3 protein sequence are summarized as one entry with the most common DNA and genes. The sample table contains some 600,000 distinct CDR3 sequences; only one count was recorded for roughly 13% of them. The ten largest clonotypes hold approximately 2% of the sample. For CDR1 and CDR2, the germline V gene lists MGHRA and YSYEKL. The CDR3 contains 16 residues, cysteine and phenylalanine counted. Only the CDR3 part of the read is kept: 48 bases, read in frame from the first base. Ends trimmed: V by 0 bases, J by 1 base; bases unmatched to a gene: 3. General conclusions and limits of the study: The apparently early alphabetaT-cell count recovery about two months after transplant was reportedly dependent on only several hundred rapidly expanded clones derived from non-depleted graft cells. The high TCRbeta diversity at day 60 in some patients was ascribed to recipient T cells and intrathymic progenitors that had survived conditioning. Hyperexpanded clone frequencies declined over subsequent months; after one year, T-cell counts and TCRbeta diversity were mostly attributed to newly produced T cells.

The sequence links TRBV4-1 to TRBJ2-1, and 7 junction bases match TRBD2. Sequencing was performed on PBMCs, mostly from graft donor cells, taken 360 days after TCRalphabeta/CD19-depleted stem cell transplant. The TCR was taken from a male patient younger than 18 who had a stem cell transplant for acute myeloid leukemia, so the T cells may come from the graft donor. This receptor has the CDR3 CASSQDPAGSYNEQFF. In nucleotides, the sequence is TGCGCCAGCAGCCAAGATCCAGCGGGGTCCTACAATGAGCAGTTCTTC.